Listed below are T cell receptor beta chains from one sample, sequenced in a study of cytomegalovirus exposure and HLA in healthy donors. Assay: immunoSEQ multiplex PCR; the TCRdb copy retains only in-frame clones and omits some. The sample gives around 140,000 clones, 73% of which show up once; 1.5% to 2% is in the top ten. Sequenced input: PBMCs. These receptors all stem from a woman between 18 and 29 years old in good health and CMV-seronegative. Both conserved end residues are part of each CDR3. D genes are given only for firm matches. Expanded clones get a size class; other rows say once, few or many, or leave the size out.

>.|.|TRBJ1-6|TRBV28
CASSLTPGAGNSPLHF
TGTGCCAGCAGTTTAACCCCAGGGGCTGGAAATTCACCCCTCCACTTT
>.|.|TRBJ1-1|TRBV7-3
CASSLTLDTEAFF
TGTGCCAGCAGCTTAACCCTTGACACTGAAGCTTTCTTT
>TRBD1|.|TRBJ1-2|TRBV5-1
CASSLDGQAHYGYTF
TGCGCCAGCAGCTTGGACGGACAGGCCCACTATGGCTACACCTTC
>.|.|TRBJ1-4|TRBV9
CASSEGVLNEKLFF
TGTGCCAGCAGCGAGGGGGTTTTGAATGAAAAACTGTTTTTT
>TRBD1|.|TRBJ1-6|TRBV9
CASSPGQGATYNSPLHF
TGTGCCAGCAGCCCAGGACAGGGGGCCACCTATAATTCACCCCTCCACTTT
>.|.|TRBJ2-2|TRBV27
CASRILHTGSGELFF
TGTGCCAGCAGGATACTACATACGGGATCCGGGGAGCTGTTTTTT
>TRBD1|.|TRBJ1-1|TRBV19
CASSPTGGRGNTEAFF
TGTGCCAGTAGCCCAACAGGGGGCCGGGGGAACACTGAAGCTTTCTTT
>.|.|TRBJ2-4|TRBV7-2
CASSPDKKNSQYF
TGTGCCAGCAGCCCTGACAAGAAAAACAGTCAGTACTTC
>.|few|TRBJ1-2|TRBV28
CASSFSGPYGGAKGYGYTF
TGTGCCAGCAGTTTTTCCGGCCCTTATGGGGGGGCTAAGGGCTATGGCTACACCTTC
>TRBD1|.|TRBJ1-1|TRBV11-2
CASSSTTGRAFF
TGTGCCAGCAGCTCGACGACAGGGAGAGCTTTCTTT
>TRBD2|.|TRBJ2-4|TRBV5-1
CASSWTSGRANGAKNIQYF
TGCGCCAGCAGCTGGACTAGCGGGAGGGCCAATGGGGCCAAAAACATTCAGTACTTC
>TRBD1|.|TRBJ1-2|TRBV19
CASRGQGGNGYTF
TGTGCCAGTAGGGGACAGGGTGGTAATGGCTACACCTTC
>TRBD1|.|TRBJ1-1|TRBV27
CASRPTGLPGAFF
TGTGCCAGCAGGCCGACAGGGCTGCCCGGAGCTTTCTTT
>TRBD1|.|TRBJ1-1|TRBV6-1
CASSERDRDTEAFF
TGTGCCAGCAGTGAACGGGACAGGGATACTGAAGCTTTCTTT
>.|.|TRBJ1-1|TRBV7-2
CASSLQNTEAFF
TGTGCCAGCAGCTTACAGAACACTGAAGCTTTCTTT
>TRBD1|.|TRBJ2-4|TRBV10-1
CASSEADRGSRQYF
TGCGCCAGCAGTGAGGCCGACAGGGGAAGCCGTCAGTACTTC
>.|few|TRBJ1-1|TRBV7-9
CASSPSGGYTEAFF
TGTGCCAGCAGCCCTTCGGGGGGTTATACTGAAGCTTTCTTT
>.|.|TRBJ1-2|TRBV7-9
CSSSLPGYGYTF
TGTTCCAGCAGCCTTCCGGGGTATGGCTACACCTTC
>TRBD2|.|TRBJ2-7|TRBV7-9
CASSPSGGTGYEQYF
TGTGCCAGCAGCCCCAGCGGGGGGACCGGCTACGAGCAGTACTTC
>TRBD1|few|TRBJ1-6|TRBV4-1
CASSQDQKHPSGGYNSPLHF
TGCGCCAGCAGCCAAGATCAAAAACACCCTTCAGGGGGTTATAATTCACCCCTCCACTTT
>.|.|TRBJ2-2|TRBV27
CASSGFPNTGELFF
TGTGCCAGCAGTGGCTTCCCGAACACCGGGGAGCTGTTTTTT
>TRBD1|.|TRBJ1-6|TRBV11-2
CASSLSTGGAYNSPLHF
TGTGCCAGCAGCCTTAGTACAGGGGGCGCCTATAATTCACCCCTCCACTTT
>TRBD2|.|TRBJ2-5|TRBV30
CAGRGDQETQYF
TGTGCCGGGCGGGGGGACCAAGAGACCCAGTACTTC
>TRBD2|.|TRBJ2-1|TRBV5-4
CASSDRLAGVREQFF
TGTGCCAGCAGCGACCGACTAGCGGGAGTACGAGAGCAGTTCTTC
>TRBD1|.|TRBJ1-6|TRBV28
CASSPRGTGPSDSPLHF
TGTGCCAGCAGTCCAAGGGGGACAGGGCCTTCGGATTCACCCCTCCACTTT
>TRBD2|.|TRBJ2-3|TRBV27
CASTSGRTDTDTQYF
TGTGCCAGCACTAGCGGGAGGACTGACACAGATACGCAGTATTTT
>TRBD2|once|TRBJ2-2|TRBV7-3
CASSLTGGASGELFF
TGTGCCAGCAGCTTAACCGGGGGGGCCAGCGGGGAGCTGTTTTTT
>.|.|TRBJ2-6|TRBV5-6
CASSLAGSGANVLTF
TGTGCCAGCAGCTTAGCAGGGTCTGGGGCCAACGTCCTGACTTTC
>TRBD1|.|TRBJ2-5|TRBV2
CASSAGRGRWETQYF
TGTGCCAGCAGTGCGGGCAGGGGGCGCTGGGAGACCCAGTACTTC
>TRBD1|.|TRBJ2-5|TRBV28
CASSYLQGEETQYF
TGTGCCAGCAGTTATTTACAGGGGGAAGAGACCCAGTACTTC
>TRBD1|.|TRBJ2-7|TRBV6-5
CASSSGTGGPYEQYF
TGTGCCAGCAGTTCCGGGACAGGGGGTCCCTACGAGCAGTACTTC
>TRBD1|.|TRBJ1-4|TRBV4-3
CASSRRDRANEKLFF
TGCGCCAGCAGCAGGCGGGACAGAGCTAATGAAAAACTGTTTTTT
>.|once|TRBJ2-1|TRBV6-6
CASCTLGREQFF
TGTGCCAGCTGCACTCTGGGGCGAGAGCAGTTCTTC
>TRBD1|few|TRBJ2-1|TRBV5-8
CASSWGTGGRNEQFF
TGTGCCAGCAGCTGGGGGACAGGGGGCAGGAATGAGCAGTTCTTC
>.|.|TRBJ2-1|TRBV18
CASSPPGKHYNEQFF
TGTGCCAGCTCACCACCGGGCAAGCATTACAATGAGCAGTTCTTC
>TRBD1|.|TRBJ1-5|TRBV19
CASSSNRGQGTSATQHF
TGTGCCAGTAGTTCGAACCGGGGACAGGGAACATCAGCGACCCAGCATTTT
>TRBD1|.|TRBJ2-5|TRBV7-9
CASSFLGTGGLETQYF
TGTGCCAGCAGCTTCTTGGGGACAGGGGGCTTGGAGACCCAGTACTTC
>.|.|TRBJ1-4|TRBV28
CASSFWVRATNEKLFF
TGTGCCAGCAGTTTTTGGGTCAGGGCAACTAATGAAAAACTGTTTTTT
>TRBD1|.|TRBJ2-1|TRBV5-1
CASSGDRDNEQFF
TGCGCCAGCAGCGGGGACAGGGACAATGAGCAGTTCTTC
>.|.|TRBJ1-1|TRBV5-1
CASSLQGNTEAFF
TGCGCCAGCAGCTTGCAGGGTAACACTGAAGCTTTCTTT
>TRBD1|.|TRBJ1-2|TRBV23-1
CASSQPQQGLPYGYTF
TGCGCCAGCAGTCAACCCCAACAGGGGCTCCCCTATGGCTACACCTTC
>.|.|TRBJ1-2|TRBV6-1
CASSEGPSGYGYTF
TGTGCCAGCAGTGAAGGACCCAGCGGCTATGGCTACACCTTC
>.|few|TRBJ1-4|TRBV4-3
CASSQVIQKNEKLFF
TGCGCCAGCAGCCAAGTTATACAGAAGAATGAAAAACTGTTTTTT
>.|.|TRBJ1-1|TRBV30
CAWSVLVSREGRGTYEAFF
TGTGCCTGGAGTGTATTGGTGAGTAGGGAGGGGCGAGGAACCTATGAAGCTTTCTTT
>TRBD1|.|TRBJ1-3|TRBV6-6
CASSSTGSGNTIYF
TGTGCCAGCAGTTCGACAGGGTCTGGAAACACCATATATTTT
>TRBD1|.|TRBJ1-3|TRBV2
CASSSFRTGEVWSGNTIYF
TGTGCCAGCAGTTCTTTCAGGACAGGGGAAGTATGGTCTGGAAACACCATATATTTT
>TRBD1|few|TRBJ2-1|TRBV9
CASSSRQGPTIEQFF
TGTGCCAGCAGCTCTCGACAGGGCCCTACAATTGAGCAGTTCTTC
>.|.|TRBJ2-7|TRBV6-5
CASSQSRHLSYEQYF
TGTGCCAGCAGTCAAAGCCGACACCTCAGCTACGAGCAGTACTTC
>.|.|TRBJ1-5|TRBV12-5
CASGRAWGQPQHF
TGTGCTAGTGGAAGAGCCTGGGGCCAGCCCCAGCATTTT